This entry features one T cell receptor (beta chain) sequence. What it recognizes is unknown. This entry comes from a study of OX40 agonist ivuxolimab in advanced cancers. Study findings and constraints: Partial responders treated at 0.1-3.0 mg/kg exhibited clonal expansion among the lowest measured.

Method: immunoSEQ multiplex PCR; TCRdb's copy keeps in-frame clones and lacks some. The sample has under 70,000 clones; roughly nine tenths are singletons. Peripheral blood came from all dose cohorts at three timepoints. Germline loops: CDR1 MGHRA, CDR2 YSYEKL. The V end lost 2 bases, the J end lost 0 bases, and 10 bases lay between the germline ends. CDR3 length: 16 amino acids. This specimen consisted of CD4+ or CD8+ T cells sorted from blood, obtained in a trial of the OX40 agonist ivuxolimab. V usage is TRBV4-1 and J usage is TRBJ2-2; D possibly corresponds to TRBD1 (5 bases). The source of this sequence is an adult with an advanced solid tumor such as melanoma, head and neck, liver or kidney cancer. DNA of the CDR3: TGCGCCAGCAGCCAAACAGGATACCCGAACACCGGGGAGCTGTTTTTT. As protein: CASSQTGYPNTGELFF.